The rows below give T cell receptor beta chains drawn from one sample of a study of T cell repertoires in cytomegalovirus infection. The antigens of these receptors remain unknown. MiXCR, run by TCRdb on the reads, gives a single entry per CDR3 protein. The table records roughly 860,000 distinct CDR3 sequences, less than 35% of them present only once. This material consisted of cultured CD8+ T cells from PBMCs, taken from culture after CMV antigen stimulation. These receptors were taken from a human donor in good health (CMV status not recorded). Some clones in this sample may be carry-over from other donors' samples. Each CDR3 is given with its conserved first and last residue. D genes are given only for firm matches. Clone size appears in some rows only: once, few, many, or a class for an expanded clone.

-	TRBV18	TRBJ2-1	-	TGTGCCAGCTCACCAGGGCGGGATCCCTACAATGAGCAGTTCTTC	CASSPGRDPYNEQFF
-	TRBV19	TRBJ1-2	TRBD1	TGTGCCAGTAGTACCCGGGGACAGAATTCCAACTTCCCCTATGGCTACACCTTC	CASSTRGQNSNFPYGYTF
many	TRBV7-6	TRBJ2-3	TRBD1	TGTGCCAGCAGCTCGTCGCGGCAGGGGGCGATCACAGATACGCAGTATTTT	CASSSSRQGAITDTQYF
once	TRBV6-5	TRBJ1-2	-	TGTGCCAGCAGTTACTCCGGGGAGCTGTCTGGCTACACCTTC	CASSYSGELSGYTF
many	TRBV7-2	TRBJ1-1	TRBD1	TGTGCCAGCAGCTTCCCGGGGGGACAGGATTATGGTGAAGCTTTCTTT	CASSFPGGQDYGEAFF
-	TRBV6-5	TRBJ1-2	-	TGTGCCAGCAGTTACTCGCCAGGGGCCACCTATGGCTACACCTTC	CASSYSPGATYGYTF
few	TRBV12-3/TRBV12-4	TRBJ1-5	TRBD1	TGTGCCAGCAAACCAGGGACAGGGGATCAGCCCCAGCATTTT	CASKPGTGDQPQHF
-	TRBV12-3/TRBV12-4	TRBJ1-6	-	TGTGCCAGCAGTATAACAGGGACTGGGGGATCACCCCTCCACTTT	CASSITGTGGSPLHF
-	TRBV6-1	TRBJ2-7	TRBD1	TGTGCCAGCAGTATGGAGACAGGGGGTCCTTACGAGCAGTACTTC	CASSMETGGPYEQYF
few	TRBV7-9	TRBJ1-2	-	TGTGCCAGCAGCTCCCCAGGGGAAGAGAACTATGGCTACACCTTC	CASSSPGEENYGYTF
-	TRBV9	TRBJ1-4	TRBD1	TGTGCCAGCAGCGCAGGACAGGGCCAAAAACTGTTTTTT	CASSAGQGQKLFF
-	TRBV6-2/TRBV6-3	TRBJ2-3	-	TGTGCCAGCGGAATTACAGATACGCAGTATTTT	CASGITDTQYF
-	TRBV6-2/TRBV6-3	TRBJ2-2	-	TGTGCCAGCAGTTACCCGCCAGGGAATACCGGGGAGCTGTTTTTT	CASSYPPGNTGELFF
-	TRBV15	TRBJ2-5	TRBD2	TGTGCCACCAGCAGAGATAAGCAGCGGGGCTTGAAAGAGACCCAGTACTTC	CATSRDKQRGLKETQYF
-	TRBV12-3/TRBV12-4	TRBJ2-2	TRBD1	TGTGCCAGCAGTTCCCTTACCCGGGACAGGGCCCGCGCCGGGGAGCTGTTTTTT	CASSSLTRDRARAGELFF
-	TRBV14	TRBJ2-7	-	TGTGCCAGCAGCTCTTCCGAGGGGCCTGGATTCTACGAGCAGTACTTC	CASSSSEGPGFYEQYF
-	TRBV6-1	TRBJ1-1	-	TGTGCCAGCAAATTTGGGCAGGGCTCAATGAACACTGAAGCTTTCTTT	CASKFGQGSMNTEAFF
many	TRBV7-2	TRBJ1-2	-	TGTGCCAGCAGCTTACGGGAGATGGTGAGCTACACCTTC	CASSLREMVSYTF
few	TRBV13	TRBJ1-2	-	TGTGCCAGCAGCCTGGACACGACCGCCAATATTGGCTACACCTTC	CASSLDTTANIGYTF
once	TRBV2	TRBJ2-3	-	TGTGCCTCCCCCCGGGGTCAGGGCGGGGTCACAGATACGCAGTATTTT	CASPRGQGGVTDTQYF
few	TRBV27	TRBJ2-1	-	TGTGCCAGCAGTTTAGTATTCTACCCCTCCTACAATGAGCAGTTCTTC	CASSLVFYPSYNEQFF
many	TRBV4-3	TRBJ1-3	-	TGCGCCAGCAGCCAGGGTTTCTCTGGAAACACCATATATTTT	CASSQGFSGNTIYF
-	TRBV5-1	TRBJ2-7	-	TGCGCCAGCAGCTGGTCACTGGGCGACTACGAGCAGTACTTC	CASSWSLGDYEQYF
-	TRBV24-1	TRBJ2-1	TRBD1	TGTGCCACCAGTGACTGGGACAGCCATGAGCAGTTCTTC	CATSDWDSHEQFF
few	TRBV7-6	TRBJ1-1	-	TGTGCCAGCAGCTTATTCGGGGGCGCATCTACGGACACTGAAGCTTTCTTT	CASSLFGGASTDTEAFF
many	TRBV12-3/TRBV12-4	TRBJ2-3	-	TGTGCCAGCAGTTTTAGCCTATACGGCACAGATACGCAGTATTTT	CASSFSLYGTDTQYF
few	TRBV6-5	TRBJ1-2	-	TGTGCCAGCAGTTACTCGAATGCGGCGATCGATAACTATGGCTACACCTTC	CASSYSNAAIDNYGYTF
many	TRBV12-3/TRBV12-4	TRBJ2-2	TRBD1	TGTGCCAGCATTACTGGGACAGTAAACACCGGGGAGCTGTTTTTT	CASITGTVNTGELFF
-	TRBV19	TRBJ1-4	-	TGTGCCAGTAGCCCGGACAGAATTAATGAAAAACTGTTTTTT	CASSPDRINEKLFF
few	TRBV6-6	TRBJ2-2	TRBD1	TGTGCCAGCAGGACCCGGACAGGGAAGAACACCGGGGAGCTGTTTTTT	CASRTRTGKNTGELFF
few	TRBV29-1	TRBJ1-6	TRBD1	TGCAGCGTTGAAGTCAGGACAGGGGATAATTCACCCCTCCACTTT	CSVEVRTGDNSPLHF
-	TRBV7-6	TRBJ1-2	TRBD1	TGTGTCAGCAGCCCCCCCGGGGACAGCTATGGCTACACCTTC	CVSSPPGDSYGYTF
many	TRBV7-2	TRBJ2-1	TRBD2	TGTGCCAGCAGCTTAGCCCTCGGGACTACCTCCTACAATGAGCAGTTCTTC	CASSLALGTTSYNEQFF
-	TRBV20-1	TRBJ2-7	TRBD2	TGCAGTGCTAGAGATGGACTAGCTTTGGACCGAAACGAGCAGTACTTC	CSARDGLALDRNEQYF
-	TRBV5-6	TRBJ2-1	-	TGTGCCAGCAATTCGGGCAGATCCTACAATGAGCAGTTCTTC	CASNSGRSYNEQFF
few	TRBV6-1	TRBJ2-1	TRBD2	TGTGCCAGCACAATAGCGGGGGGGTCTAGGCAGCAGTTCTTC	CASTIAGGSRQQFF
-	TRBV27	TRBJ1-2	-	TGTGCCAGCAGTTTAATAACGGAAGGGGCATCTAACTATGGCTACACCTTC	CASSLITEGASNYGYTF
few	TRBV6-2/TRBV6-3	TRBJ2-1	TRBD2	TGTGCCAGCAGTTTTCTCCCTGGGACTAGCGGCGATGAGCAGTTCTTC	CASSFLPGTSGDEQFF
few	TRBV12-3/TRBV12-4	TRBJ2-3	-	TGTGCCAGCAGTTTGGAGGGGGGCCCCACAGATACGCAGTATTTT	CASSLEGGPTDTQYF
few	TRBV2	TRBJ2-7	-	TGTGCCAGCAGGTACCGACCAGGGGAAAACTACGAGCAGTACTTC	CASRYRPGENYEQYF
-	TRBV20-1	TRBJ2-5	TRBD2	TGCAGTGCTAGAGATCCGGAGCTAGCGGGGGGAAAGACCCAGTACTTC	CSARDPELAGGKTQYF
-	TRBV28	TRBJ1-5	-	TGTGCCAGCAGTTTACGGGGGGCACGGCAGCCCCAGCATTTT	CASSLRGARQPQHF
-	TRBV9	TRBJ2-3	-	TGTGCCAGCAGCGTAGGGCAGGGCTGGGGAGATACGCAGTATTTT	CASSVGQGWGDTQYF
-	TRBV28	TRBJ2-4	TRBD1	TGTGCCAGCAGCAAACATAGGACAGGGATCAACATTCAGTACTTC	CASSKHRTGINIQYF
-	TRBV15	TRBJ2-4	TRBD2	TGTGCCACCAGATTAAGCGGGGGGGCGGACAAAAACATTCAGTACTTC	CATRLSGGADKNIQYF
few	TRBV6-5	TRBJ2-1	TRBD2	TGTGCCAGCACCGAAACTAGCGGGGGTTACAATGAGCAGTTCTTC	CASTETSGGYNEQFF
few	TRBV4-1	TRBJ2-5	-	TGCGCCAGCAGTCCGACAGCCCAAGAGACCCAGTACTTC	CASSPTAQETQYF
many	TRBV11-1	TRBJ2-1	TRBD1	TGTGCCAGCAGCCCCGACAGGGCGTACAATGAGCAGTTCTTC	CASSPDRAYNEQFF
-	TRBV2	TRBJ1-1	TRBD1	TGTGCCAGCAGTGAGACAGGGCCCAACACTGAAGCTTTCTTT	CASSETGPNTEAFF
few	TRBV7-8	TRBJ2-7	-	TGTGCCAGCAGCCCCTCTGTACAGGGGAGGCCCTACGAGCAGTACTTC	CASSPSVQGRPYEQYF
few	TRBV7-8	TRBJ2-1	-	TGTGCCAGCAGCTTAAATCCAGGGGCGCGGAATGAGCAGTTCTTC	CASSLNPGARNEQFF
-	TRBV9	TRBJ1-4	TRBD1	TGTGCCAGCAGCGATGCAGGGGGCGAGGAGAGTGAAAAACTGTTTTTT	CASSDAGGEESEKLFF
few	TRBV19	TRBJ2-1	-	TGTGCCAGTAGTTGGGCGGAGGAAGGATACAATGAGCAGTTCTTC	CASSWAEEGYNEQFF
-	TRBV15	TRBJ2-1	-	TGTGCCACCAGCAGAGATCGAGATGAGCAGTTCTTC	CATSRDRDEQFF
few	TRBV7-9	TRBJ2-5	-	TGTGCCAGCAGCTCACCTTTTACCCCAGAGACCCAGTACTTC	CASSSPFTPETQYF